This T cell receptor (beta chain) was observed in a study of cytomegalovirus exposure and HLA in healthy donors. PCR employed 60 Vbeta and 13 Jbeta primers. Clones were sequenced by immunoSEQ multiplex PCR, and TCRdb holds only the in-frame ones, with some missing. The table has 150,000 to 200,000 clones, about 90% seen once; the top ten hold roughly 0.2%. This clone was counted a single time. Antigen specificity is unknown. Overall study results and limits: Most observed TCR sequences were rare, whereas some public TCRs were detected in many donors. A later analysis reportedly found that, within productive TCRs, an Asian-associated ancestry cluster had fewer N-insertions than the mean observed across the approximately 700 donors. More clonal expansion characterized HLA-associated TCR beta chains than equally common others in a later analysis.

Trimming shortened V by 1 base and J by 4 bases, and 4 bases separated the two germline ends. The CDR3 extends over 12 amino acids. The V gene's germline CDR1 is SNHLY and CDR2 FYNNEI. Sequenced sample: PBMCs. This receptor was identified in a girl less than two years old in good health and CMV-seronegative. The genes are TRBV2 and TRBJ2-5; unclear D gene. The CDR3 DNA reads TGTGCCAGCAGTGAAGAGCCAGAGACCCAGTACTTC. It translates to CASSEEPETQYF.